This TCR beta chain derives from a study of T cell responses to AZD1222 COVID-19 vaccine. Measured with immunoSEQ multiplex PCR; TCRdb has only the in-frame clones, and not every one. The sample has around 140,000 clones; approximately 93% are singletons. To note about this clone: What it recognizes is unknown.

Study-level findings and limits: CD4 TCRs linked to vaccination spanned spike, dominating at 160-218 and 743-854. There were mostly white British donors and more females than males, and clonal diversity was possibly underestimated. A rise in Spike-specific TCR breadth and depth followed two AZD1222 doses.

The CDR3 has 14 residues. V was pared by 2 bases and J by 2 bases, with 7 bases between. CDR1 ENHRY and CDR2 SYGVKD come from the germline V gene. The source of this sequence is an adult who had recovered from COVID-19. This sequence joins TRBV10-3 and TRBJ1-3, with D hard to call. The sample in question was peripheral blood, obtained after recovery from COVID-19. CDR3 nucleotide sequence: TGTGCCATCAGTGAGGGTAATACTGGAAACACCATATATTTT. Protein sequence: CAISEGNTGNTIYF.